The rows below give T cell receptor beta chains drawn from one sample of a study of blood T cell repertoires in COVID-19. Assay: immunoSEQ multiplex PCR; the TCRdb copy retains only in-frame clones and omits some. The sample records 410,000 or so clones, 80% to 90% being singletons. Source material: peripheral blood. The origin of the receptors is a woman aged 25 to 45 with active or convalescent COVID-19. Both conserved end residues are part of each CDR3. Each record gives: D gene, clone size, V gene, J gene, CDR3 DNA, CDR3 protein. D genes are given only for firm matches. The size of a clone is reported for some rows only, either as once, few or many, or as a class for expanded clones.

-,-,TRBV6-6,TRBJ2-7,TGTGCCAGCAGTTACTTAGGCGGGACCCCAACCTACGAGCAGTACTTC,CASSYLGGTPTYEQYF
-,-,TRBV29-1,TRBJ1-2,TGCAGCGTTGAACCGCAGACAGTGACCTACACCTTC,CSVEPQTVTYTF
TRBD1,-,TRBV2,TRBJ1-5,TGTGCCAGCAGGGTGGAGGGGGCGCGAAATCAGCCCCAGCATTTT,CASRVEGARNQPQHF
-,-,TRBV4-2,TRBJ2-5,TGTGCCAGCAGTCTTAAATCGGGGGGCCTAGGAGAGACCCAGTACTTC,CASSLKSGGLGETQYF
TRBD1,-,TRBV27,TRBJ1-1,TGTGCCAGCAGTCTCGGACAGGTCACTGAAGCTTTCTTT,CASSLGQVTEAFF
-,-,TRBV10-3,TRBJ1-6,TGTGCCATCAACGATCCCCAGGGTTCTTCACCCCTCCACTTT,CAINDPQGSSPLHF
-,-,TRBV6-4,TRBJ1-1,TGTGCCAGCAGTCTCACACAGGGGAACACTGAAGCTTTCTTT,CASSLTQGNTEAFF
TRBD1,-,TRBV7-2,TRBJ1-5,TGTGCCAGCAGAGAGGGGCAGGGGGCTCAGCCCCAGCATTTT,CASREGQGAQPQHF
TRBD1,-,TRBV27,TRBJ1-1,TGTGCCAGCAGCCTGATAGGACAGGGGGCTCCGAACACTGAAGCTTTCTTT,CASSLIGQGAPNTEAFF
-,-,TRBV3-1/TRBV3-2,TRBJ1-1,TGTGCCAGCAGCCAAGTAAACACTGAAGCTTTCTTT,CASSQVNTEAFF
TRBD1,-,TRBV27,TRBJ1-5,TGTGCCAGCAGCCCAACAGGGGGCTCTCTCCTCTTGCAGCCCCAGCATTTT,CASSPTGGSLLLQPQHF
-,-,TRBV4-1,TRBJ1-5,TGCGCCAGCAGCCAAGATCTCAATCAGCCCCAGCATTTT,CASSQDLNQPQHF
-,-,TRBV5-1,TRBJ1-3,TGCGCCAGCAGCGTCCAGGGCTCTGGAAACACCATATATTTT,CASSVQGSGNTIYF
TRBD1,-,TRBV27,TRBJ1-4,TGTGCCAGCAGTCCGGACAGGGGTGGCGAAAAACTGTTTTTT,CASSPDRGGEKLFF
-,-,TRBV2,TRBJ1-3,TGTGCCGGCGCAGGGGATGGAAACACCATATATTTT,CAGAGDGNTIYF
TRBD1,-,TRBV6-5,TRBJ1-1,TGTGCCAGCAGTTACTACAAGACAGGGAATACTGAAGCTTTCTTT,CASSYYKTGNTEAFF
-,-,TRBV18,TRBJ1-1,TGTGCCAGCTCACCACCGGGGGCTGGGGCTTTCTTT,CASSPPGAGAFF
TRBD1,-,TRBV19,TRBJ2-2,TGTGCCAGTAGTACCTGGACAGGGGGCGCAACCGGGGAGCTGTTTTTT,CASSTWTGGATGELFF
TRBD1,once,TRBV5-1,TRBJ2-7,TGCGCCAGCAGCTTGGAACAGGGGATCCACGAGCAGTACTTC,CASSLEQGIHEQYF
-,-,TRBV18,TRBJ2-7,TGTGCCAGCGCCGACAGGACGTACGAGCAGTACTTC,CASADRTYEQYF
TRBD1,-,TRBV25-1,TRBJ1-1,TGTGCCAGCAGAAGGACAGGAACTAACACTGAAGCTTTCTTT,CASRRTGTNTEAFF
TRBD1,once,TRBV5-1,TRBJ2-2,TGCGCCAGCAGCTTGTTAGGGACAGGGGACGCCGGGGAGCTGTTTTTT,CASSLLGTGDAGELFF
TRBD2,few,TRBV6-5,TRBJ2-3,TGTGCCAGCGGCTCCCTAGCGGGGTCCACAGATACGCAGTATTTT,CASGSLAGSTDTQYF
-,-,TRBV6-5,TRBJ1-6,TGTGCCAGCAGTTACGGGGTCTACGCGGGGGAATCACCCCTCCACTTT,CASSYGVYAGESPLHF
TRBD1,once,TRBV9,TRBJ1-2,TGTGCCAGCAGAAATTCGCGACAGGGGGAAATCTATGGCTACACCTTC,CASRNSRQGEIYGYTF
TRBD2,-,TRBV9,TRBJ2-2,TGTGCCAGCAGCGTAGACGGGGGGGACACCGGGGAGCTGTTTTTT,CASSVDGGDTGELFF
-,-,TRBV3-1/TRBV3-2,TRBJ2-5,TGTGCCAGCCGCCTAGCGCCGCAAGAGACCCAGTACTTC,CASRLAPQETQYF
-,-,TRBV3-1/TRBV3-2,TRBJ2-7,TGTGCCAGCAGCCCTCAGTGGAGTGTCTACGAGCAGTACTTC,CASSPQWSVYEQYF
-,-,TRBV2,TRBJ1-4,TGTGCCAGCAGTGATGAGGAAAAACTGTTTTTT,CASSDEEKLFF
-,-,TRBV10-3,TRBJ1-4,TGTGCCATCGCAACAGGGCCTAATGAAAAACTGTTTTTT,CAIATGPNEKLFF
-,-,TRBV27,TRBJ1-1,TGTGCCAGCAGTCCGCCAGGATGGAACACTGAAGCTTTCTTT,CASSPPGWNTEAFF
-,-,TRBV30,TRBJ1-2,TGTGCCTGGAGCACCACAGGGTTGAGGGGCTACACCTTC,CAWSTTGLRGYTF
-,-,TRBV4-1,TRBJ2-1,TGCGCCAGCAGCCAAGATCGGGGGGCTGTGAGCAATGAGCAGTTCTTC,CASSQDRGAVSNEQFF